This T cell receptor (beta chain) derives from a study of cytomegalovirus exposure and HLA in healthy donors. Overall study results and limits: Later analysis associated a missense DCLRE1C variant with TCR beta V- and J-gene trimming. Upon later analysis, TCR association rates were observed to vary by HLA locus, being highest for DRB1 and lowest for HLA-C. The study carried out a later analysis of TCR beta sequences. It associated 15,000 to 20,000 of them with specific HLA alleles at a false discovery rate of 0.05.

A multiplex PCR was run with 60 Vbeta primers and 13 Jbeta primers. Repertoires were generated with immunoSEQ multiplex PCR, while TCRdb's copy carries only in-frame clones and drops some. The sample holds some 140,000 clones; nearly 80% are singletons and the top ten take about 13%. Donors showed nominal health when sampled, although they likely had unrecorded immune exposures. The CDR3 is made up of 13 amino acids. The V end lost 6 bases, the J end lost 7 bases, and 15 bases lay between the germline ends. Germline V gives CDR1 MDHEN, CDR2 SYDVKM. This clone was picked up a small number of times. What it recognizes is unknown.

Sequencing used PBMCs. The chain recombines TRBV28 with TRBJ2-5; D is perhaps TRBD2 (5 bases). The clonotype was recovered from a man aged 30 to 39 in good health and CMV-seropositive. CDR3 sequence: CASRRVKVGTQYF. DNA for the CDR3: TGTGCCAGCAGGCGGGTAAAAGTTGGGACCCAGTACTTC.